This is a list of T cell receptor beta chains from one sample in a study of blood T cell repertoires in COVID-19. Produced via immunoSEQ multiplex PCR; TCRdb's table is partial and in-frame only. The sample consists of over 250,000 clones, less than 90% of them appearing once. The specimen sequenced was peripheral blood. The receptor source for this set is a human donor in a cohort sampled during active COVID-19. Each CDR3 is given with its conserved first and last residue. D genes are given only for firm matches. Clone size is not always given. Where it is, it says once, few, many or a class for expanded clones.

DNA | CDR3 | J | length | D | size | V
TGTGCCAGTACTAATCCTCCACCGGGACACGGCTATGGCTACACCTTC | CASTNPPPGHGYGYTF | TRBJ1-2 | 16 | - | - | TRBV19
TGTGCCAGCAGTTTTTTAACGCTACGGGGATACGAGCAGTACTTC | CASSFLTLRGYEQYF | TRBJ2-7 | 15 | - | - | TRBV28
TGTGCCAGCAGCTTGTGGGCCGCGGGCGTCTATGGCTACACCTTC | CASSLWAAGVYGYTF | TRBJ1-2 | 15 | - | once | TRBV5-4
TGTGCCAGCAGCTTAGGGGCGGGGAATGAGCAGTTCTTC | CASSLGAGNEQFF | TRBJ2-1 | 13 | - | - | TRBV7-2
TGTGCCAGCAGTTTACCCAAGGGACAGACGACAACTAATGAAAAACTGTTTTTT | CASSLPKGQTTTNEKLFF | TRBJ1-4 | 18 | TRBD1 | - | TRBV28
TGTGCCAGTAGTGCTGCCAAAGAGTCCTATGGCTACACCTTC | CASSAAKESYGYTF | TRBJ1-2 | 14 | - | - | TRBV19
TGTGCCAGCAGTCCCAGCCCCAGAGGGTCACCCCTCCACTTT | CASSPSPRGSPLHF | TRBJ1-6 | 14 | - | - | TRBV28
TGTGCCAGCAGTCAATCGACAGGGACGGCTTTCTTT | CASSQSTGTAFF | TRBJ1-1 | 12 | TRBD1 | - | TRBV28
TGCAGCGTTGGGGGAGAGGAGACCCAGTACTTC | CSVGGEETQYF | TRBJ2-5 | 11 | - | - | TRBV29-1
TGTGCCAGCAGCCCCCGCGGGTACAAGGCCGGGGAGCTGTTTTTT | CASSPRGYKAGELFF | TRBJ2-2 | 15 | - | - | TRBV7-2
TGTGCCTCTCGACAGGAACACTACAATGAGCAGTTCTTC | CASRQEHYNEQFF | TRBJ2-1 | 13 | - | - | TRBV5-5
TGCGCCAGCAGCTTGGGACTAGCTTTGGTTCTTGACAATGAGCAGTTCTTC | CASSLGLALVLDNEQFF | TRBJ2-1 | 17 | TRBD2 | once | TRBV5-1
TGTGCCAGCAGCCCAATGGACAGGGGGCTTTGGGAGACCCAGTACTTC | CASSPMDRGLWETQYF | TRBJ2-5 | 16 | TRBD1 | - | TRBV7-2
TGCGCCAGCAGCCGCTTAAAGGGACTCTCCTACGAGCAGTACTTC | CASSRLKGLSYEQYF | TRBJ2-7 | 15 | - | - | TRBV23-1
TGTGCCAGTAGTGAGACCAGGGGTGCCATTCAGTACTTC | CASSETRGAIQYF | TRBJ2-4 | 13 | - | - | TRBV19
TGTGCCAGCAGTAAAGCCGGACAGGGGTTGAGGTACGAGCAGTACTTC | CASSKAGQGLRYEQYF | TRBJ2-7 | 16 | TRBD1 | - | TRBV27
TGTGCCACCAGTGATCCACGCCGGGACTCGTTCGGCGAGCAGTACTTC | CATSDPRRDSFGEQYF | TRBJ2-7 | 16 | - | - | TRBV24-1
TGCGCCAGCAGCTCCCCGACAGGGTCCCAAGAGACCCAGTACTTC | CASSSPTGSQETQYF | TRBJ2-5 | 15 | TRBD1 | - | TRBV5-1
TGTGCCAGCAGCGTAGAATCGGGGAGGGCCCTTCCGCGGTATGGCTACACCTTC | CASSVESGRALPRYGYTF | TRBJ1-2 | 18 | - | - | TRBV9
TGTGCCATCAGTGAAGTGCAGGGAACCTACAATGAGCAGTTCTTC | CAISEVQGTYNEQFF | TRBJ2-1 | 15 | - | - | TRBV10-3
TGTGCCAGCAGCTCCCGAGGGGGGACTACCACAGATACGCAGTATTTT | CASSSRGGTTTDTQYF | TRBJ2-3 | 16 | - | once | TRBV9
TGTGCCAGCAGCGGTTCAGGGGGCCCACAAGAAGAGACCCAGTACTTC | CASSGSGGPQEETQYF | TRBJ2-5 | 16 | TRBD1 | - | TRBV5-4
TGTGCCAGCAGTTTAACGGCCGCGGGCAATCAGCCCCAGCATTTT | CASSLTAAGNQPQHF | TRBJ1-5 | 15 | - | - | TRBV28
TGTGCCAGCAGTTACTCGAGACAGTGGGGGACCCAGTACTTC | CASSYSRQWGTQYF | TRBJ2-5 | 14 | - | - | TRBV6-5
TGTGCCAGCTCACAGAATTCAGTGGAGACCCAGTACTTC | CASSQNSVETQYF | TRBJ2-5 | 13 | - | - | TRBV18
TGTGCCAGCAATGAGTCTTGGGACAGCTATAATTCACCCCTCCACTTT | CASNESWDSYNSPLHF | TRBJ1-6 | 16 | TRBD1 | - | TRBV28
TGTGCCAGCAGAATAATTCAGGGGGACCGCGAGCAGTACTTC | CASRIIQGDREQYF | TRBJ2-7 | 14 | TRBD1 | few | TRBV28
TGTGCCAGCAGCCAAGCAGGGTCCTTCTCTGGAAACACCATATATTTT | CASSQAGSFSGNTIYF | TRBJ1-3 | 16 | - | - | TRBV3-1/TRBV3-2
TGTGCCAGCAGCCTATGGACTAGCGGGAGTGGGGAAGGAGATACGCAGTATTTT | CASSLWTSGSGEGDTQYF | TRBJ2-3 | 18 | TRBD2 | - | TRBV3-1/TRBV3-2